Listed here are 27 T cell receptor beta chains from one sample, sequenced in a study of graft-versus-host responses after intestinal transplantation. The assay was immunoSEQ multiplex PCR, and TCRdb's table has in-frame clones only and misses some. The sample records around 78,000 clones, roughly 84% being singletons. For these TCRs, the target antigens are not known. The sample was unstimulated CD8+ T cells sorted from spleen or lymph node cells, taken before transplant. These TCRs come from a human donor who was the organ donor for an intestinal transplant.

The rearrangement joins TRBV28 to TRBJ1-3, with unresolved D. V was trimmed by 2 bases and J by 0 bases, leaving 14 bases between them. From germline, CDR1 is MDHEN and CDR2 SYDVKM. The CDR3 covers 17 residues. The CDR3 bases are TGTGCCAGCAGTTTAATACCGATCCTTTACTCTGGAAACACCATATATTTT. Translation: CASSLIPILYSGNTIYF.

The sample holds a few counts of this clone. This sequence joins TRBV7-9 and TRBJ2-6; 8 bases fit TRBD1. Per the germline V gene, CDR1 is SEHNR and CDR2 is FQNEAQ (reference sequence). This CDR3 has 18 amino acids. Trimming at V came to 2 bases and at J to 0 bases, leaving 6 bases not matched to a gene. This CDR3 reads CASSLPGGLSSGANVLTF. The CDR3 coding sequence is TGTGCCAGCAGCTTACCAGGGGGCCTGAGCTCTGGGGCCAACGTCCTGACTTTC.

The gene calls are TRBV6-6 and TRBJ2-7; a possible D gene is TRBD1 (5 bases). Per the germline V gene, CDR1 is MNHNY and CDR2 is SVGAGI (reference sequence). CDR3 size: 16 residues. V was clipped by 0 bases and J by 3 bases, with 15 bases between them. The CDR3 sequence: CASSYSSDSPVYEQYF. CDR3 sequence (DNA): TGTGCCAGCAGTTACTCCTCCGACAGCCCAGTCTACGAGCAGTACTTC.

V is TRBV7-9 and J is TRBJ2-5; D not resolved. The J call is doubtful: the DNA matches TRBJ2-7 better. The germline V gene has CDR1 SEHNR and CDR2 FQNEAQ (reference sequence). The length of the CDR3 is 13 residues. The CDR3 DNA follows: TGTGCCAGCAGCTTAGACGGCCACTACGAGCAGTACTTC. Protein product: CASSLDGHYEQYF.

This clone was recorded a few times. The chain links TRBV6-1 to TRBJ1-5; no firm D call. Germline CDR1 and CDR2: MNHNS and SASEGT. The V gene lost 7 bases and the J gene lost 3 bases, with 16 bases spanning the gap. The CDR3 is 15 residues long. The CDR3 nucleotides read TGTGCCAGCAATCCTGAGGGAACCCTCAATCAGCCCCAGCATTTT. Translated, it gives CASNPEGTLNQPQHF.

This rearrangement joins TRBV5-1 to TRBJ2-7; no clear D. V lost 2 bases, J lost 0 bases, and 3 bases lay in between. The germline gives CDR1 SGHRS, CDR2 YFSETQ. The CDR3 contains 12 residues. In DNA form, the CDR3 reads TGCGCCAGCAGCTTTAGCTCCTACGAGCAGTACTTC. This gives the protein CASSFSSYEQYF.

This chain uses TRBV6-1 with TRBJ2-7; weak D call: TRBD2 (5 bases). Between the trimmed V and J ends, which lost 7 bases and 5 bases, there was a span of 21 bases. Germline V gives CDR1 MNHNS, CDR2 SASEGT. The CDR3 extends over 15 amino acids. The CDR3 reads CASISREESINEQYF. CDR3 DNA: TGTGCCAGCATCTCGAGGGAAGAATCGATAAACGAGCAGTACTTC.

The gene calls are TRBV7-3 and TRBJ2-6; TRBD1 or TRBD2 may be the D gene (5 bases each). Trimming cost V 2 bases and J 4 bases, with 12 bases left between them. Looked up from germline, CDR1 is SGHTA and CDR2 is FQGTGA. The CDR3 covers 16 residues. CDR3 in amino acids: CASSLQAGTGANVLTF. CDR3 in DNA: TGTGCCAGCAGCTTACAGGCTGGGACCGGGGCCAACGTCCTGACTTTC.

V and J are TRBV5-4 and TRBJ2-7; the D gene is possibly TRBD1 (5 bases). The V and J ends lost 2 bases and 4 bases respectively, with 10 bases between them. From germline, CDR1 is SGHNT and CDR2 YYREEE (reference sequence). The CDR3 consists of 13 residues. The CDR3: CASSFSGFYEQYF. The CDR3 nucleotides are TGTGCCAGCAGCTTCTCAGGGTTTTACGAGCAGTACTTC. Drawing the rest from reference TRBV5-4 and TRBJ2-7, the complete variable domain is ETGVTQSPTHLIKTRGQQVTLRCSSQSGHNTVSWYQQALGQGPQFIFQYYREEENGRGNFPPRFSGLQFPNYSSELNVNALELDDSALYLCASSFSGFYEQYFGPGTRLTVT.

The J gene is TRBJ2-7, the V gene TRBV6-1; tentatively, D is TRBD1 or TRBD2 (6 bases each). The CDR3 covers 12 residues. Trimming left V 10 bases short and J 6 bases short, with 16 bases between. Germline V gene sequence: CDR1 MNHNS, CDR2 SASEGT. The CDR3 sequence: CATLKGGGEQYF. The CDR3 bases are TGTGCCACCCTAAAGGGGGGCGGCGAGCAGTACTTC.

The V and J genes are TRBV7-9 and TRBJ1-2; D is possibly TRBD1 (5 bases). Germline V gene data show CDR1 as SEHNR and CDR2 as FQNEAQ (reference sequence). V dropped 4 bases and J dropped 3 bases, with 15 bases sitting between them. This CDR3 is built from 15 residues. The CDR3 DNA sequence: TGTGCCAGCAGCTCTTCAGACAGTAAGTACTATGGCTACACCTTC. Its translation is CASSSSDSKYYGYTF.

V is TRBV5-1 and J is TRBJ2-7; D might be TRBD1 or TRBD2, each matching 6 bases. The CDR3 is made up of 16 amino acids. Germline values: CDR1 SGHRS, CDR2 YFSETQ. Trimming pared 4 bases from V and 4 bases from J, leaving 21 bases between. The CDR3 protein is CASSPGDSTPLYEQYF. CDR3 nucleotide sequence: TGCGCCAGCAGCCCAGGGGACTCCACCCCTCTATACGAGCAGTACTTC.

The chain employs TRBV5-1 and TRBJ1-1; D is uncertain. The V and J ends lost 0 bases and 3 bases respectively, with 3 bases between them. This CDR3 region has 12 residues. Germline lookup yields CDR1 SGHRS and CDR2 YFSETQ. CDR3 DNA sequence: TGCGCCAGCAGCTTGGGTTACACTGAAGCTTTCTTT. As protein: CASSLGYTEAFF.

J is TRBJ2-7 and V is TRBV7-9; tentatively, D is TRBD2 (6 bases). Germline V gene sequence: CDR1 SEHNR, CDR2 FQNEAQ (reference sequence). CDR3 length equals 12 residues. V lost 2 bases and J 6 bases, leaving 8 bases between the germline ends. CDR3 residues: CASSLTGGEQYF. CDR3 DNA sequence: TGTGCCAGCAGCTTAACCGGGGGCGAGCAGTACTTC.

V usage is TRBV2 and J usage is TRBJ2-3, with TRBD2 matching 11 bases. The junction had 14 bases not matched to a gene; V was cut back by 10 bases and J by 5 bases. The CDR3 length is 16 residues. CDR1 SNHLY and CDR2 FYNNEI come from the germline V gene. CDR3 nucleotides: TGTGCCATCGATCACCGAGGGACTAGCGGTGGAGATACGCAGTATTTT. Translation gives CAIDHRGTSGGDTQYF.

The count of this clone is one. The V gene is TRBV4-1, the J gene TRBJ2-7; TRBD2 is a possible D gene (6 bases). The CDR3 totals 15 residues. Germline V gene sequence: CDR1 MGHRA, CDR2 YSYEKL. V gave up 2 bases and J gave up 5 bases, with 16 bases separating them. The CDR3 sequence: CASSQWDSGPHEQYF. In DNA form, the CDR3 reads TGCGCCAGCAGCCAATGGGACTCCGGACCCCACGAGCAGTACTTC.

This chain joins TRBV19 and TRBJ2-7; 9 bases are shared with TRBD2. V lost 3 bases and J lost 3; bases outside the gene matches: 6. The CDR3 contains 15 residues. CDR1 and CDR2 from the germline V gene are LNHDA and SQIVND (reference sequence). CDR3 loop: CASSMKRGDGYEQYF. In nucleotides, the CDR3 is TGTGCCAGTAGTATGAAGCGGGGGGACGGCTACGAGCAGTACTTC.

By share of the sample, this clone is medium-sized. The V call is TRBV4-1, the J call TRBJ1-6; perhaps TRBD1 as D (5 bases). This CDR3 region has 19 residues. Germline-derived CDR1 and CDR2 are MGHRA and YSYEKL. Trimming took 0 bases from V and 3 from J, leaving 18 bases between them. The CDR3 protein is CASSQDGGTTDHYNSPLHF. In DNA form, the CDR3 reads TGCGCCAGCAGCCAAGATGGGGGAACGACGGACCACTATAATTCACCCCTCCACTTT.

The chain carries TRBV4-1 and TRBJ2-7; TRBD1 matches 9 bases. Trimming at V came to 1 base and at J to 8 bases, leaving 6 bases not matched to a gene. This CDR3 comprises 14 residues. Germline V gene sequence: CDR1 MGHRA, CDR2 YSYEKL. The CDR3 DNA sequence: TGCGCCAGCAGCCAAGTAGGGGGACAGGGCCAGCAGTACTTC. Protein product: CASSQVGGQGQQYF.

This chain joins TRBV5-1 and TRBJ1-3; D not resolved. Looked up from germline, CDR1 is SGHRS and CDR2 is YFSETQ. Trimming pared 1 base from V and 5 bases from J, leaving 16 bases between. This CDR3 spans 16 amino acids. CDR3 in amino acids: CASSLKYRRRRNTIYF. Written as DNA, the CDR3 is TGCGCCAGCAGCTTGAAATATCGACGGAGGCGAAACACCATATATTTT.

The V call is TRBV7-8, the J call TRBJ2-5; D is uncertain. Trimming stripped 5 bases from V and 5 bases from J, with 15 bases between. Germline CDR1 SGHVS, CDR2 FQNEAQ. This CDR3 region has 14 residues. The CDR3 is CASSPIPSGETQYF. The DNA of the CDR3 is TGTGCCAGCAGCCCCATACCGTCTGGGGAGACCCAGTACTTC.

CDR3 nucleotides: TGTGCCAGTATTCCGAGGGGGGGTATACAGCCCCAGCATTTT. Its translation is CASIPRGGIQPQHF. The chain recombines TRBV19 with TRBJ1-5; perhaps TRBD1 as D (6 bases). CDR3 length: 14 residues. Trimming cost V 7 bases and J 7 bases, with 17 bases left between them. Germline V lookup: CDR1 LNHDA, CDR2 SQIVND (reference sequence).

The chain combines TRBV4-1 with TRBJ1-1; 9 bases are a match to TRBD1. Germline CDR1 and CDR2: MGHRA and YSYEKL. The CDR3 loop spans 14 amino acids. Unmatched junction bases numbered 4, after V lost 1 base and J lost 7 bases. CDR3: CASSQVTGGHEAFF. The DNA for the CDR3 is TGCGCCAGCAGCCAAGTAACAGGGGGCCATGAAGCTTTCTTT.

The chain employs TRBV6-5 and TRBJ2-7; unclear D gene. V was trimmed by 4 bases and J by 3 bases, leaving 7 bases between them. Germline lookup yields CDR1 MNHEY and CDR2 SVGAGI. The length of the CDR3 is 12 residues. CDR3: CASSSWGYEQYF. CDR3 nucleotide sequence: TGTGCCAGCAGTTCATGGGGCTACGAGCAGTACTTC.

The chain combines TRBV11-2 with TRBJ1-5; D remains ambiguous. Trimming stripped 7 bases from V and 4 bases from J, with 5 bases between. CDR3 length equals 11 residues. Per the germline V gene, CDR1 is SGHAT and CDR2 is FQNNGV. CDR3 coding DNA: TGTGCCAGCATCACTAATCAGCCCCAGCATTTT. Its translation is CASITNQPQHF.

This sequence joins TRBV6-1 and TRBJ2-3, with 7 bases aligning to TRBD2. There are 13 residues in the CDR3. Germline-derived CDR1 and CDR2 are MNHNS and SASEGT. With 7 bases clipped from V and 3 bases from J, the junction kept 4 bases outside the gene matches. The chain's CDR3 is CASKERGTDTQYF. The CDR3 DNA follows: TGTGCCAGCAAGGAGCGGGGAACAGATACGCAGTATTTT.

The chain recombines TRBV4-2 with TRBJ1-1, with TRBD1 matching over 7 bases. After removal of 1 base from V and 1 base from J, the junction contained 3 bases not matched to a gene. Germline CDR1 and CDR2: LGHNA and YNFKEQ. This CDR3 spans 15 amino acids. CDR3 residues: CASSQGYRGNTEAFF. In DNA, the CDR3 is TGTGCCAGCAGCCAAGGATACAGGGGGAACACTGAAGCTTTCTTT.